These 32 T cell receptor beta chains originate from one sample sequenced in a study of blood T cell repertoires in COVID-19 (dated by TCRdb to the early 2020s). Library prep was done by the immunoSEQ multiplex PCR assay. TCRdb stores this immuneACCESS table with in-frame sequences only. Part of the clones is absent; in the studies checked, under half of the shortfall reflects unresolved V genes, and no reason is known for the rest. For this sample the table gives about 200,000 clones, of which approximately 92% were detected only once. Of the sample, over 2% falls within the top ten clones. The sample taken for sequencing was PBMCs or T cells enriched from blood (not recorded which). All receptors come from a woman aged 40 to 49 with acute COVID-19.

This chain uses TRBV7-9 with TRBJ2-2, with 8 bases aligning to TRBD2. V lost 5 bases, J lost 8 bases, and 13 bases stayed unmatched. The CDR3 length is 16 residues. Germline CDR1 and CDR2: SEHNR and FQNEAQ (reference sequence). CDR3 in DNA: TGTGCCAGCAGCCAAGCCGGGACTAGAGTGAAAGGGGAGCTGTTTTTT. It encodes CASSQAGTRVKGELFF.

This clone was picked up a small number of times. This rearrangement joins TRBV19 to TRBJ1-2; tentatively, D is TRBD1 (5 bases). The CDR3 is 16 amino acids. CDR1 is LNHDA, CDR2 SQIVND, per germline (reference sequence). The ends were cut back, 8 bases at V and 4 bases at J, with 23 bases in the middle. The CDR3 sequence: CASDKRGEGKGYGYTF. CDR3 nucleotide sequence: TGTGCCAGTGACAAACGAGGGGAGGGAAAAGGCTATGGCTACACCTTC.

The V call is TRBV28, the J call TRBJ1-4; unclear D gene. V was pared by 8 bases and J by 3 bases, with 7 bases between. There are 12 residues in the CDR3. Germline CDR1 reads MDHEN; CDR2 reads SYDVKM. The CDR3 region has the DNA TGTGCCAGCCGGTCTTCTAATGAAAAACTGTTTTTT. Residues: CASRSSNEKLFF. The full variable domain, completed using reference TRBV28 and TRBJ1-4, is DVKVTQSSRYLVKRTGEKVFLECVQDMDHENMFWYRQDPGLGLRLIYFSYDVKMKEKGDIPEGYSVSREKKERFSLILESASTNQTSMYLCASRSSNEKLFFGSGTQLSVL.

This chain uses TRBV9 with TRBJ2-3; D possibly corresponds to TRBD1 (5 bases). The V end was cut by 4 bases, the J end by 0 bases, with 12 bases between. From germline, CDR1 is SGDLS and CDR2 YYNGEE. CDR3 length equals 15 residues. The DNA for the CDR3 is TGTGCCAGCAGCCCACGACAGTTTAGCACAGATACGCAGTATTTT. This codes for CASSPRQFSTDTQYF.

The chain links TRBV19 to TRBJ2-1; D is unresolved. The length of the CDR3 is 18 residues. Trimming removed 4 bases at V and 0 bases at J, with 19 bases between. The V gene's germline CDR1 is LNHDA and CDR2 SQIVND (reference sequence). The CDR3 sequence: CASSTAPGSVPSYNEQFF. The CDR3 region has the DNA TGTGCCAGTAGTACCGCCCCGGGTTCAGTCCCCTCCTACAATGAGCAGTTCTTC.

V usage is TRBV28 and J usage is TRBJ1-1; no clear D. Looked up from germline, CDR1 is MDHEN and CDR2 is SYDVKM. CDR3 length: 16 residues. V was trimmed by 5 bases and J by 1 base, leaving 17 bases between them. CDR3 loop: CASSLPLRGRNTEAFF. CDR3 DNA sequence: TGTGCCAGCAGTCTCCCCCTGCGGGGTCGGAACACTGAAGCTTTCTTT.

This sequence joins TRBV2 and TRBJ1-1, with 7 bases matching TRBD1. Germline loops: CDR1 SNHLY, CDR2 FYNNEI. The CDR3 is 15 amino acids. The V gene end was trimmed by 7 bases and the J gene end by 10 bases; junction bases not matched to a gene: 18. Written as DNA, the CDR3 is TGTGCCAGCAAGGGAGGATCAGGGGGGCTAGGTGGAGCTTTCTTT. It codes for CASKGGSGGLGGAFF. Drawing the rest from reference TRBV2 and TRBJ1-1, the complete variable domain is EPEVTQTPSHQVTQMGQEVILRCVPISNHLYFYWYRQILGQKVEFLVSFYNNEISEKSEIFDDQFSVERPDGSNFTLKIRSTKLEDSAMYFCASKGGSGGLGGAFFGQGTRLTVV.

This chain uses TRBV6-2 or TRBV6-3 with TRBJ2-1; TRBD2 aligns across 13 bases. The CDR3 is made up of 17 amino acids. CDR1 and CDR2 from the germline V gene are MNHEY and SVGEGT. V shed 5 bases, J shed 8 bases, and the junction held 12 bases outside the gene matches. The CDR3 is CASSAAGTSGTNHEQFF. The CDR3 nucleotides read TGTGCCAGCAGTGCGGCCGGGACTAGCGGGACTAACCATGAGCAGTTCTTC.

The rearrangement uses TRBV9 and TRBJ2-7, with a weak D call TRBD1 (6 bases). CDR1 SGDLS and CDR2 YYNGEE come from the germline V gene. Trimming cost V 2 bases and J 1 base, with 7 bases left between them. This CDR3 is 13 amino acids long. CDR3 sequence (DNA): TGTGCCAGCAGCGTTGGACAGTCCTACGAGCAGTACTTC. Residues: CASSVGQSYEQYF.

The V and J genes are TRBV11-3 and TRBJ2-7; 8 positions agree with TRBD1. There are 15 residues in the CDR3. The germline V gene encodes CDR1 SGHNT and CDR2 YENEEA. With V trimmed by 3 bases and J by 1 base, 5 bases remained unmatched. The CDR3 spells CASSFGTGLSYEQYF. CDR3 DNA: TGTGCCAGCAGCTTCGGGACAGGATTATCCTACGAGCAGTACTTC.

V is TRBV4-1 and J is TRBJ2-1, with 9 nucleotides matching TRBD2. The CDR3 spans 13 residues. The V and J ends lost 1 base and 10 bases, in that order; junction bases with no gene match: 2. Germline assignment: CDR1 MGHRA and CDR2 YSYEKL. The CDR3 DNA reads TGCGCCAGCAGCCAAGGGCTAGCGGGGGAGCAGTTCTTC. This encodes CASSQGLAGEQFF.

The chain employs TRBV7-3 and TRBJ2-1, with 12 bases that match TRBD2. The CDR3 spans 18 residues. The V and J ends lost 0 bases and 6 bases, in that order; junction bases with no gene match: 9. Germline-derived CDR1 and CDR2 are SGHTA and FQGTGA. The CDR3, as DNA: TGTGCCAGCAGCTTAACGCCGCTAGCGGGGGGGCCTAGCAATGAGCAGTTCTTC. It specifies CASSLTPLAGGPSNEQFF.

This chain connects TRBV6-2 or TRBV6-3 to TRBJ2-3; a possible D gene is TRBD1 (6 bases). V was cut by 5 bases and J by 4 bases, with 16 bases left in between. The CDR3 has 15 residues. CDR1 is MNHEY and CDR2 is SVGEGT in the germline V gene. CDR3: CASSRRRGLSDTQYF. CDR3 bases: TGTGCCAGCAGTCGCCGCAGGGGTTTGTCAGATACGCAGTATTTT.

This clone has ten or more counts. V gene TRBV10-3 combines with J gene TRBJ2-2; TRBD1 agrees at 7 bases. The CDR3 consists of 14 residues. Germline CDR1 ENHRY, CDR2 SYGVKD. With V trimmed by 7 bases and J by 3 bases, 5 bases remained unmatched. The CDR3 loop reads CAIKGAGDTGELFF. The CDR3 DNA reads TGTGCCATCAAGGGGGCAGGGGACACCGGGGAGCTGTTTTTT.

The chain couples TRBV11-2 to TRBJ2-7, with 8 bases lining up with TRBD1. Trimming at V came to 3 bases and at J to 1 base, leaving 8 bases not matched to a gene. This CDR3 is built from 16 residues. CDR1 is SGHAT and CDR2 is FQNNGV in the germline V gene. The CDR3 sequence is CASSLETGVRSYEQYF. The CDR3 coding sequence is TGTGCCAGCAGCTTGGAGACAGGGGTAAGATCCTACGAGCAGTACTTC.

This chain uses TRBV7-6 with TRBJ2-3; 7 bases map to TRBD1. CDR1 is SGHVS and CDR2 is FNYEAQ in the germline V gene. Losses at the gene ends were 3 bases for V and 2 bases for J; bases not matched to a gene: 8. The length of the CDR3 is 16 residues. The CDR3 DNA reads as TGTGCCAGCAGCTTCAGACAGGGCTGGTACACAGATACGCAGTATTTT. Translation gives CASSFRQGWYTDTQYF. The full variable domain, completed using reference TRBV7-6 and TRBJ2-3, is GAGVSQSPRYKVTKRGQDVALRCDPISGHVSLYWYRQALGQGPEFLTYFNYEAQQDKSGLPNDRFSAERPEGSISTLTIQRTEQRDSAMYRCASSFRQGWYTDTQYFGPGTRLTVL.

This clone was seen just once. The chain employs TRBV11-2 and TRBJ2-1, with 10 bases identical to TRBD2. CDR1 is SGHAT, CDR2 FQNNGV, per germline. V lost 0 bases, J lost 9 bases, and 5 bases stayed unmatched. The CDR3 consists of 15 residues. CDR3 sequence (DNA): TGTGCCAGCAGCTTAGATAAACTAGCGGGAAGTGAGCAGTTCTTC. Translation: CASSLDKLAGSEQFF.

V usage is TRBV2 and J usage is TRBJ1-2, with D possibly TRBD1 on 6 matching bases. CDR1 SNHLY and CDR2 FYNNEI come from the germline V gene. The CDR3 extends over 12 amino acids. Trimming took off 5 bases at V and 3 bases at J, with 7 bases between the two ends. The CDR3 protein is CASSRTDYGYTF. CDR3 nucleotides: TGTGCCAGCAGTCGGACAGACTATGGCTACACCTTC.

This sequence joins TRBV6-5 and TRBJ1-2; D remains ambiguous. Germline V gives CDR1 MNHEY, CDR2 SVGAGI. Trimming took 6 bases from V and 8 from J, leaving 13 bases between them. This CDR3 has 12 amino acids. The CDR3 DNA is TGTGCCAGCAGGTCGGGATCACGGGGCTACACCTTC. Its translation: CASRSGSRGYTF.

CDR3 protein: CASSVAGTPSQYEQYF. CDR3 nucleotide sequence: TGCGCCAGCAGCGTGGCCGGGACTCCCTCCCAATACGAGCAGTACTTC. The rearrangement uses TRBV5-1 and TRBJ2-7; maybe TRBD2 (6 bases). V gave up 4 bases and J gave up 4 bases, with 21 bases separating them. This CDR3 has 16 amino acids. Germline CDR1 reads SGHRS; CDR2 reads YFSETQ.

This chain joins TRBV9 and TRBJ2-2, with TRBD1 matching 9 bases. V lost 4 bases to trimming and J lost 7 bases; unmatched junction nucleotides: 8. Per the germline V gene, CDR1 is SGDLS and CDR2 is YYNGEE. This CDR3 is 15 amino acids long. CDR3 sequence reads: CASSPAWDRDGELFF. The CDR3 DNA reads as TGTGCCAGCAGCCCAGCATGGGACAGGGACGGGGAGCTGTTTTTT. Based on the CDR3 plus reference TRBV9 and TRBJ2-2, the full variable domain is DSGVTQTPKHLITATGQRVTLRCSPRSGDLSVYWYQQSLDQGLQFLIQYYNGEERAKGNILERFSAQQFPDLHSELNLSSLELGDSALYFCASSPAWDRDGELFFGEGSRLTVL.

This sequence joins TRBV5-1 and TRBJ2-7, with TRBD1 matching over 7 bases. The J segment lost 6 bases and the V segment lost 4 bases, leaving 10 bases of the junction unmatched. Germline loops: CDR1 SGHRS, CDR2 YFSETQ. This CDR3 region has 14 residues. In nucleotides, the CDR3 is TGCGCCAGCAGCGTTGACAGGGTAATCGGCGAGCAGTACTTC. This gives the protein CASSVDRVIGEQYF.

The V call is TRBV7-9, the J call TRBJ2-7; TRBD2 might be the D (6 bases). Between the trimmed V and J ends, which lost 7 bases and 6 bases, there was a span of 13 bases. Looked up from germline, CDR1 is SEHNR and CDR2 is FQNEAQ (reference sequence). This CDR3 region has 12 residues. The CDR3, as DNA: TGTGCCAGCACCGTGGGGGGAGGCGAGCAGTACTTC. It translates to CASTVGGGEQYF.

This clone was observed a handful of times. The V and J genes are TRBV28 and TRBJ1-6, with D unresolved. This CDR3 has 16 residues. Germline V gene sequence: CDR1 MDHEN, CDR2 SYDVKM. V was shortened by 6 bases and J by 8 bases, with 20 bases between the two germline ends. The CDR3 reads CASSSTVTLSDSPLHF. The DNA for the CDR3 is TGTGCCAGCAGCTCAACAGTGACACTGAGTGATTCACCCCTCCACTTT.

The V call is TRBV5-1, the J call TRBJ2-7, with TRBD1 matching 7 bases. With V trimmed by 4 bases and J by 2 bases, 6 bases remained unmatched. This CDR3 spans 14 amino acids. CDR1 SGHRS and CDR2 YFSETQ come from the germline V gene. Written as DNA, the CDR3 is TGCGCCAGCAGCGTAGACAGGGTTACCTACGAGCAGTACTTC. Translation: CASSVDRVTYEQYF.

The CDR3 DNA sequence: TGCGCCAGCAGCCAAGACAGGGGGAGCACTGAAGCTTTCTTT. Its protein product is CASSQDRGSTEAFF. The chain recombines TRBV4-3 with TRBJ1-1; TRBD1 aligns across 7 bases. CDR1 is LGHNA and CDR2 is YSLEER in the germline V gene. The CDR3 spans 14 residues. The V segment lost 0 bases and the J segment 4 bases; nucleotides outside the gene matches: 2.

CDR3 sequence (DNA): TGTGCCAGTAGCCGAACAGGGACGGCGCCCGTTAATGAGCAGTTCTTC. This codes for CASSRTGTAPVNEQFF. The chain combines TRBV19 with TRBJ2-1; TRBD1 is a possible D gene (6 bases). Looked up from germline, CDR1 is LNHDA and CDR2 is SQIVND (reference sequence). Deletions cut 6 bases from V and 7 bases from J, with 22 bases between. This CDR3 region has 16 residues.

The CDR3, as DNA: TGTGCCAGCAGCTTGCACCTAGAGAACCAAGCTTTCTTT. As protein: CASSLHLENQAFF. The chain has TRBV5-5 and TRBJ1-1, with D unresolved. The CDR3 totals 13 residues. The ends were cut back, 1 base at V and 9 bases at J, with 13 bases in the middle. Germline V lookup: CDR1 SGHKS, CDR2 YYEKEE (reference sequence).

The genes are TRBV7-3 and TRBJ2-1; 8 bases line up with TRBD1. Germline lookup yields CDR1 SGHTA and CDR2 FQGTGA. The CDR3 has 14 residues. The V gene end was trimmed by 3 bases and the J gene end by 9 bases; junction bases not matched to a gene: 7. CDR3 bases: TGTGCCAGCAGCTTGGGGCAGGGGGCGAGTGAGCAGTTCTTC. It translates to CASSLGQGASEQFF.

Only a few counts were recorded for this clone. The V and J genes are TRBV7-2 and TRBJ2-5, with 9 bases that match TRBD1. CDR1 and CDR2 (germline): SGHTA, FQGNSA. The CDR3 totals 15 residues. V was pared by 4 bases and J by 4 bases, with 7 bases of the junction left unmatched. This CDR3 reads CASSSPDRGRETQYF. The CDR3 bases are TGTGCCAGCAGCTCCCCGGACAGGGGAAGAGAGACCCAGTACTTC.

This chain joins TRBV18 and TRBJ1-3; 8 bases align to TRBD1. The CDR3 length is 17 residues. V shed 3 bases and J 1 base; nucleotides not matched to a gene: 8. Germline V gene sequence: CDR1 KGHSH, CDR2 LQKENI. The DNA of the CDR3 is TGTGCCAGCTCACCCCCCAGGACAGGGACTTCTGGAAACACCATATATTTT. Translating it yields CASSPPRTGTSGNTIYF. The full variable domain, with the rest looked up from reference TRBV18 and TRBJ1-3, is NAGVMQNPRHLVRRRGQEARLRCSPMKGHSHVYWYRQLPEEGLKFMVYLQKENIIDESGMPKERFSAEFPKEGPSILRIQQVVRGDSAAYFCASSPPRTGTSGNTIYFGEGSWLTVV.

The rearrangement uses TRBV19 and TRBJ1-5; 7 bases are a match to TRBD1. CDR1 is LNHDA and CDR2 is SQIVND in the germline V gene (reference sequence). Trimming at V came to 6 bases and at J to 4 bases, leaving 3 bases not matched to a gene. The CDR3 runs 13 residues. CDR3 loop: CASRPRGNQPQHF. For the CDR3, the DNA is TGTGCCAGTAGGCCCAGGGGGAATCAGCCCCAGCATTTT.